The rows below give T cell receptor beta chains drawn from one sample of a study of technical replicates of blood from a few donors. The table came from immunoSEQ multiplex PCR; TCRdb's copy has only in-frame clones and leaves some out. The sample gives under 85,000 clones, 94% of which show up once; 0.25% to 0.3% is in the top ten. The sequenced sample was T cells isolated from PBMCs. These receptors were taken from a human donor in good health. CDR3s include the opening cysteine and the closing phenylalanine or tryptophan. The D gene is left open where the match is weak. Some rows mark clone size as missing; the rest say once, few, many or name a class of expanded clone.

clone size	D gene	V gene	J gene	CDR3 protein	CDR3 DNA
NA	TRBD1	TRBV2	TRBJ2-2	CASRDRATVGTGELFF	TGTGCCAGCCGGGACAGGGCGACGGTGGGCACCGGGGAGCTGTTTTTT
NA	TRBD2	TRBV28	TRBJ2-7	CASSPAPQTSGREAGPYEQYF	TGTGCCAGCAGTCCCGCCCCCCAGACTAGCGGGAGAGAGGCTGGTCCCTACGAGCAGTACTTC
NA	TRBD1	TRBV19	TRBJ1-3	CASSRSGETGGKWNTIYF	TGTGCCAGTAGTAGGAGCGGGGAGACAGGGGGGAAGTGGAACACCATATATTTT
once	TRBD1	TRBV5-4	TRBJ2-1	CASSVDRGSDEQFF	TGTGCCAGCAGCGTGGACAGGGGGAGCGATGAGCAGTTCTTC
NA	TRBD1	TRBV19	TRBJ1-5	CASSIGTGYNQPQHF	TGTGCCAGTAGTATAGGGACAGGGTACAATCAGCCCCAGCATTTT
NA	TRBD1	TRBV19	TRBJ2-5	CASSINPTGGQETQYF	TGTGCCAGTAGTATAAATCCGACAGGGGGTCAGGAGACCCAGTACTTC
NA	NA	TRBV7-2	TRBJ1-2	CASSLVRRYGYTF	TGTGCCAGCAGCTTAGTGAGGAGGTATGGCTACACCTTC
NA	NA	TRBV5-4	TRBJ2-1	CASSVAAGLNEQFF	TGTGCCAGCAGTGTGGCGGCAGGGCTCAATGAGCAGTTCTTC
NA	NA	TRBV5-1	TRBJ1-1	CASSPIQGWGTEAFF	TGCGCCAGCAGCCCAATACAGGGTTGGGGCACTGAAGCTTTCTTT
NA	NA	TRBV29-1	TRBJ2-4	CSVELGQAKNIQYF	TGCAGCGTTGAATTAGGACAGGCCAAAAACATTCAGTACTTC
NA	TRBD1	TRBV11-2	TRBJ2-7	CASSFGTGTYEQYF	TGTGCCAGCAGCTTCGGGACAGGGACATACGAGCAGTACTTC
NA	TRBD1	TRBV11-2	TRBJ1-3	CASSPRSGDRGYSGNTIYF	TGTGCCAGCAGCCCCAGGTCCGGTGACAGGGGATACTCTGGAAACACCATATATTTT
NA	TRBD2	TRBV4-2	TRBJ2-2	CASSQGGGRFTGELFF	TGTGCCAGCAGCCAAGGGGGCGGGAGATTTACCGGGGAGCTGTTTTTT
NA	TRBD1	TRBV2	TRBJ2-1	CAIKLGTGYNEQFF	TGTGCCATCAAGTTGGGGACAGGGTACAATGAGCAGTTCTTC
NA	NA	TRBV6-1	TRBJ2-7	CASNSRHISEQYF	TGTGCCAGCAATTCCCGACATATCTCCGAGCAGTACTTC
few	NA	TRBV6-6	TRBJ1-4	CASSYAWAKLFF	TGTGCCAGCAGTTACGCGTGGGCAAAACTGTTTTTT
NA	NA	TRBV5-1	TRBJ2-2	CASSLGVQTNTGELFF	TGCGCCAGCAGCTTGGGGGTACAGACGAACACCGGGGAGCTGTTTTTT
NA	NA	TRBV11-2	TRBJ1-1	CASSSISGKRLNTEAFF	TGTGCCAGCAGCTCGATATCAGGGAAAAGGCTGAACACTGAAGCTTTCTTT
NA	TRBD1	TRBV13	TRBJ1-4	CASSRDRAYEKLFF	TGTGCCAGCAGCCGCGACAGGGCGTATGAAAAACTGTTTTTT
NA	TRBD1	TRBV29-1	TRBJ2-3	CSVEATGENTQYF	TGCAGCGTTGAAGCGACAGGGGAAAATACGCAGTATTTT
NA	NA	TRBV6-1	TRBJ2-2	CASTPGTNTGELFF	TGTGCCAGCACCCCAGGGACGAACACCGGGGAGCTGTTTTTT
NA	NA	TRBV7-6	TRBJ1-1	CASRPIPGDEAFF	TGTGCCAGCAGGCCGATCCCAGGGGACGAAGCTTTCTTT
NA	TRBD1	TRBV18	TRBJ2-7	CASSPRTGQKFNYEQYF	TGTGCCAGCTCACCTCGAACGGGACAGAAGTTTAACTACGAGCAGTACTTC